This TCR beta chain came from a study of OX40 agonist ivuxolimab in advanced cancers. Study information: An agonistic human IgG2 monoclonal antibody against OX40 (CD134) was given. Study-wide results and caveats: Dosing at 0.1 to 3.0 mg/kg was accompanied by clonal expansion of CD4+ and CD8+ blood T cells by week 6.

Details on this clone: Its target is unknown.

Deletions cut 5 bases from V and 0 bases from J, with 14 bases between. CDR3 length: 16 amino acids. Germline CDR1 and CDR2: MNHEY and SMNVEV (reference sequence). Method: immunoSEQ multiplex PCR; TCRdb's copy keeps in-frame clones and lacks some. Here the sample spans 45,000 to 65,000 clones, approximately 86% being singletons. The specimen was CD4+ or CD8+ T cells sorted from blood, collected in a trial of the OX40 agonist ivuxolimab. The chain couples TRBV27 to TRBJ2-1; tentative D call: TRBD2 (5 bases). The TCR sequence derives from an adult with an advanced solid tumor such as melanoma, head and neck, liver or kidney cancer. The DNA of the CDR3 is TGTGCCAGCAGTCAACGGGGTTCGGGCTCCTACAATGAGCAGTTCTTC. Encoded protein: CASSQRGSGSYNEQFF.